Shown below are 5 T cell receptor beta chains from a single sample sequenced in a study of Ad26.COV2.S vaccination and SARS-CoV-2 variants. Sequencing used immunoSEQ multiplex PCR; TCRdb keeps in-frame clones, though not all of them. The table includes over 400,000 clones, approximately 90% detected once. Sample treatment: over 15 received Ad26.COV2.S at low or high dose, single or two shots; about 5 received placebo; per-sample allocation not given. Sampling took place 63 days after the first vaccine or placebo injection. Sample: peripheral blood, taken in a trial of Ad26.COV2.S vaccine versus placebo. The receptors originated from a person aged 18 to 65 who received the Ad26.COV2.S COVID-19 vaccine or a placebo.

The chain couples TRBV5-6 to TRBJ1-6; no firm D call. CDR1 SGHDT and CDR2 YYEEEE come from the germline V gene. Trimming left V 2 bases short and J 0 bases short, with 9 bases between. The CDR3 runs to 16 residues. The CDR3 coding sequence is TGTGCCAGCAGCTTTCCAGGCAGCTCCTATAATTCACCCCTCCACTTT. Its protein product is CASSFPGSSYNSPLHF.

CDR3 loop: CASSRDLHIGYTF. CDR3 in DNA: TGTGCCAGCAGCCGTGATTTACATATAGGCTACACCTTC. The chain employs TRBV21-1 and TRBJ1-2; TRBD1 is taken as the D call from the table, unchecked against the DNA. TRBV21-1 is annotated as a pseudogene. The CDR3 contains 13 residues.

The chain combines TRBV21-1 with TRBJ2-7; the table's D gene call, TRBD2, was not cross checked with the DNA. TRBV21-1 is assigned pseudogene status. This CDR3 region has 14 residues. The CDR3 loop reads CASSKVGGTSEQYF. DNA for the CDR3: TGTGCCAGCAGCAAAGTTGGAGGGACGAGCGAGCAGTACTTC.

This clone showed up just once. V usage is TRBV5-1 and J usage is TRBJ1-1; 8 bases line up with TRBD1. CDR3 length: 13 residues. The germline gives CDR1 SGHRS, CDR2 YFSETQ. V trimming: 0 bases; J trimming: 10 bases; junction bases outside the gene matches: 5. DNA of the CDR3: TGCGCCAGCAGCTTGGACAGGGGGGCTTTAGCTTTCTTT. This gives the protein CASSLDRGALAFF.

The chain couples TRBV5-4 to TRBJ2-7; D could derive from TRBD1 or TRBD2 (5 bases each). The CDR3 spans 12 residues. Germline V lookup: CDR1 SGHNT, CDR2 YYREEE (reference sequence). Deletions cut 0 bases from V and 4 bases from J, with 5 bases between. DNA for the CDR3: TGTGCCAGCAGCTTGGGGGGGTACGAGCAGTACTTC. Protein product: CASSLGGYEQYF.